This TCR beta chain derives from a study of CD8 T cells in ankylosing spondylitis (dated 2017 in TCRdb). The study in broad terms: The study set out to find disease-linked TCR variants by profiling T cell receptor beta repertoires in ankylosing spondylitis patients and healthy donors. The full study cohort was made up of about 24 ankylosing spondylitis patients and roughly 98 healthy donors. Peripheral blood was sampled, and synovial fluid was additionally collected from ankylosing spondylitis patients. On the study overall, not on this receptor specifically: A TCR beta motif of several highly homologous amino acid variants appeared characteristic of blood from ankylosing spondylitis patients. A CD8+ phenotype was shown by the disease-linked clones, which were found at relatively low frequencies in peripheral blood. Some motif variants were previously reported in synovial fluid and blood of reactive arthritis patients, suggesting common disease-initiation mechanisms. Significant enrichment of the disease-linked clones was reported in matched synovial fluid samples from ankylosing spondylitis patients.

CDR1 SEHNR and CDR2 FQNEAQ were looked up in the germline V gene (reference sequence). The CDR3 covers 16 residues, taking in both the cysteine and the phenylalanine. Only the CDR3 portion is preserved as DNA: 48 bases, with reading frame beginning at the first base. V was cut back by 10 bases and J by 2 bases, leaving a gap of 21 bases between them. Instrument on record: Illumina HiSeq 2500. Quantitative 5'-RACE with molecular barcodes was the method used to prepare the TCR beta libraries. As for how the authors treated the data: Disease-linked TCR variants were identified with a new computational method built on a probabilistic model of VDJ rearrangement. In TCRdb, the public reads were trimmed at Q25 with fastp and aligned with MiXCR, with productive beta chains retained. Identical CDR3 proteins give one entry, which carries the most common genes and DNA. It is TCRdb's table, rather than the study itself, that gives the V and J calls and clone size. In this sample the table shows a few hundred thousand distinct CDR3 sequences, around 17% of which occur a single time. Together, the top ten hold about 44% of the sample.

This clonotype was seen many times. The target of this receptor is not known. Base-call qualities are not available, and no considerably larger clone is one nucleotide away. Recombination connected TRBV7-9 to TRBJ2-4; a tentative D call is TRBD1 (5 bases match). The sample comprised blood, either unsorted or a sorted T cell fraction (not recorded which). The TCR comes from a male donor with ankylosing spondylitis. The CDR3: CATAYGHTGPKNIQYF. The DNA is TGTGCCACCGCCTATGGACACACTGGTCCCAAAAACATTCAGTACTTC.